The entry below gives a single TCR beta chain sequence along with its context. Its antigen is not yet known. No much larger clone is present one base from it, and per-base qualities are unavailable. CDR3 length: 12 amino acids, cysteine to phenylalanine. Only the CDR3 region is kept as DNA, spanning 36 bases read in frame from base 1. CDR1 and CDR2 (SQVTM, ANQGSEA) derive from the germline V gene. V and J are truncated by 2 bases and 6 bases respectively, leaving an intervening sequence of 10 bases. The immunoSEQ Assay, a bias-controlled multiplex PCR, was used to amplify TCRbeta CDR3 regions from genomic DNA. Concerning the study's data processing: The number of nucleated cells in each sample was estimated by amplification of reference gene primers within the assay. To quantify the absolute abundance of each unique TCRbeta CDR3 rearrangement, sequence reads were collapsed and filtered. For each sample, productive Simpson clonality was calculated as the square root of Simpson's diversity index over productive rearrangements. TCRdb stores this immuneACCESS table with in-frame sequences only. Part of the clones is absent; in the studies checked, under half of the shortfall reflects unresolved V genes, and no reason is known for the rest. V, J and clone size reflect that table, while D and trimming were determined from the DNA. The table for this sample lists about 36,000 clones; roughly four fifths of them were counted only once. Roughly 40% of the sample is taken by the ten largest.

Whole blood was collected in K2EDTA tubes by collaborating institutions according to the institutions' own protocols. Collaborator samples were shipped for TCRbeta analysis as frozen whole blood, isolated PBMCs, or DNA extracted from either sample type. The sample originates from a study of blood T cell repertoires in COVID-19 (dated by TCRdb to 2018 to 2020). The study in broad terms: The collaborator samples originated in the United States, Italy and Spain and spanned the acute and convalescent phases of COVID-19. The material from the prospective study consisted of cDNA or gDNA derived from T cells, B-cell-depleted T cells, or PBMCs. The dataset comprised deeply sampled blood TCRbeta repertoires from subjects exposed to, actively infected with, or recovered from COVID-19. A freely available public database, intended as a resource for researchers studying the immune response to SARS-CoV-2, is where the repertoires were released. Samples came from the ongoing ImmuneRACE study (first 160 participants) plus 1,254 subjects from 6 global collaborators. The sample metadata nearly always contained a de-identified subject ID, COVID-19 status, age in years and sex. HLA class I and class II types, where available, came from metadata supplied by the sample provider rather than from assay-based typing.

Overall study outcomes, separate from this receptor: Clinical and demographic metadata were provided uncurated, with the amount varying by source and participant.

The source is a human donor in a cohort sampled during active or convalescent COVID-19. The donor label of this sample is uncertain. The receptor chain draws on TRBV29-1 and TRBJ1-2; perhaps TRBD1 is the D gene, with 6 bases matching. Sequencing input: peripheral blood. CDR3 reads: CSVERGGHGYTF. The DNA sequence is as follows: TGCAGCGTTGAAAGGGGGGGCCATGGCTACACCTTC. Reference TRBV29-1 and TRBJ1-2 proteins supply the regions before and after the CDR3; the full variable domain is: SAVISQKPSRDICQRGTSLTIQCQVDSQVTMMFWYRQQPGQSLTLIATANQGSEATYESGFVIDKFPISRPNLTFSTLTVSNMSPEDSSIYLCSVERGGHGYTFGSGTRLTVV.